These T cell receptor beta chains were read from a single sample in a study of blood T cells in healthy people across ages. TCRdb passed the 5' RACE reads through MiXCR, listing each CDR3 protein once. This table has roughly 1,500,000 distinct CDR3 sequences, about 31% appearing once. Material: blood. All receptors come from a woman aged 30 to 39 in good health. Both conserved end residues are part of each CDR3. A D gene is named only where the DNA matches it firmly. Size values are once, few and many counts, or a class for expanded clones, and some rows have none.

CDR3nt	CDR3aa	v_gene	j_gene	d_gene	abundance
TGTGCCAGCAACCAAAGGATGGCAGGGCGGACCTACGAGCAGTACTTC	CASNQRMAGRTYEQYF	TRBV14	TRBJ2-7	-	-
TGTGCCAGCAGTCCCCCTTCGCTCAGCTCCTACGAGCAGTACTTC	CASSPPSLSSYEQYF	TRBV28	TRBJ2-7	-	-
TGTGCCAGCAGTTTTCAGGGGGGGGTTGAAGCTTTCTTT	CASSFQGGVEAFF	TRBV12-3/TRBV12-4	TRBJ1-1	TRBD1	-
TGCGCCAGCAGCTTGGAAGCCCGGATATATTCTGGGGCCAACGTCCCGACTTTC	CASSLEARIYSGANVPTF	TRBV5-1	TRBJ2-6	-	-
TGCGCCAGCAGCCAAGATTTGGCAGGAGAAGATAAAGCTTTCTTT	CASSQDLAGEDKAFF	TRBV4-1	TRBJ1-1	-	few
TGTGCCAGCAGTTACGGTGGTCGGATGGACACTGAAGCTTTCTTT	CASSYGGRMDTEAFF	TRBV6-6	TRBJ1-1	-	-
TGCGCCAGCAGCCAAAAAGGGGGAGGGGGTAGCACAGATACGCAGTATTTT	CASSQKGGGGSTDTQYF	TRBV4-1	TRBJ2-3	-	-
TGTGCCAGCAGCATAAGGGGAGAAGGTCCGGGTGTCAATGAAAAACTGTTTTTT	CASSIRGEGPGVNEKLFF	TRBV21-1	TRBJ1-4	-	-
TGTGCCAGCAGCGTAGGACTAGCGGGGGGGGAAGGAGAGACCCAGTACTTC	CASSVGLAGGEGETQYF	TRBV9	TRBJ2-5	TRBD2	few
TGTGCCAGCAGTTCGGGACTAGCGGGGGCACCGAGCACCGGGGAGCTGTTTTTT	CASSSGLAGAPSTGELFF	TRBV12-3/TRBV12-4	TRBJ2-2	TRBD2	once
TGTGCCAGCAGAGGAACAGGGCAAGGGAAGGGGAACGAGCAGTACTTC	CASRGTGQGKGNEQYF	TRBV27	TRBJ2-7	-	few
TGCAGTGCTGGTGCCGGGAGAGGTAGAGAGACCCAGTACTTC	CSAGAGRGRETQYF	TRBV20-1	TRBJ2-5	-	-
TGTGCCAGCAGTTTAGTCCCTCCGGGGGGGAACACTGAAGCTTTCTTT	CASSLVPPGGNTEAFF	TRBV27	TRBJ1-1	-	-
TGTGCCAGCAGTGCACGCGCGGGGAGTAGCACCTACAATGAGCAGTTCTTC	CASSARAGSSTYNEQFF	TRBV6-1	TRBJ2-1	-	-
TGTGCCAGCAGCTTTGGCAGGGGGCCGAGCTCCTATAATTCACCCCTCCACTTT	CASSFGRGPSSYNSPLHF	TRBV13	TRBJ1-6	TRBD1	-
TGCAGTGCTAGAGAATACAGGGGGCCACACTCTGGGGCCAACGTCCTGACTTTC	CSAREYRGPHSGANVLTF	TRBV20-1	TRBJ2-6	TRBD1	-
TGTGCCAGCAGCCAACCCGGGGAGCAGTACTTC	CASSQPGEQYF	TRBV14	TRBJ2-7	-	few
TGTGCCAGCAGTTCGAGCCTCCGGGAAAATAGCATTCAGTACTTC	CASSSSLRENSIQYF	TRBV27	TRBJ2-4	-	-
TGTGCCAGCAGTGGGGGAGTCGGGTACGAGCAGTACTTC	CASSGGVGYEQYF	TRBV12-3/TRBV12-4	TRBJ2-7	-	few
TGCAGTGCTAGAAGGGCAGGGTCCCCTGGAAACACCATATATTTT	CSARRAGSPGNTIYF	TRBV20-1	TRBJ1-3	-	-
TGCGCCGGCAGCTTGGGACAGGGGGCGAGCGAGACCCAGTACTTC	CAGSLGQGASETQYF	TRBV5-1	TRBJ2-5	TRBD1	-
TGTGCCAGCAGCCAAATTTCAGGGACTTATAATTCACCCCTCCACTTT	CASSQISGTYNSPLHF	TRBV14	TRBJ1-6	-	-
TGCAGCGTTGACAGTACCCTCGAAAGCTATGAGCAGTTCTTC	CSVDSTLESYEQFF	TRBV29-1	TRBJ2-1	-	few
TGTGCCGGCAGTGAATTTTACGGCTACGAGCAGTACTTC	CAGSEFYGYEQYF	TRBV6-1	TRBJ2-7	-	-
TGTGCCACCAGCAGAGGGGCCCCGGGACTAGCGGGAGAGACCCAGTACTTC	CATSRGAPGLAGETQYF	TRBV15	TRBJ2-5	TRBD2	-
TGCAGTGCTAGAGACCGAGACTCCGGCCCCGGGGAGCTGTTTTTT	CSARDRDSGPGELFF	TRBV20-1	TRBJ2-2	-	few
TGTGCCAGCAGCTTAGATGGGAGGCCCACAGATACGCAGTATTTT	CASSLDGRPTDTQYF	TRBV7-2	TRBJ2-3	-	-
TGCGCCAGCACCACTTGGGGGGGAGGCACAGATACGCAGTATTTT	CASTTWGGGTDTQYF	TRBV5-1	TRBJ2-3	TRBD2	-
TGTGCCAGCAGTTTTGAGGGGAGAAGCACAGATACGCAGTATTTT	CASSFEGRSTDTQYF	TRBV12-3/TRBV12-4	TRBJ2-3	-	-
TGTGCCAGCAGTGACGGTGAGGGACGAGGGGCCGCAGATACGCAGTATTTT	CASSDGEGRGAADTQYF	TRBV25-1	TRBJ2-3	-	-
TGCAGTGCTAGCGACAGGGACGAAGCTTTCTTT	CSASDRDEAFF	TRBV20-1	TRBJ1-1	TRBD1	many
TGTGCCAGCAGCTTGGTTGGGCTAGCGGGAGTGGAAGAGCAGTACTTC	CASSLVGLAGVEEQYF	TRBV5-5	TRBJ2-5	TRBD2	few
TGCGCCAGCAGCCAACCCGGGACAGGGCCCAATGAGCAGTTCTTC	CASSQPGTGPNEQFF	TRBV4-1	TRBJ2-1	TRBD1	-
TGTGCCAGCAGCTCCAATCTAGGGTCCGGGGAGCTGTTTTTT	CASSSNLGSGELFF	TRBV13	TRBJ2-2	-	-
TGTGCCAGCAGCTCAACCGGGACACCCACAGATACGCAGTATTTT	CASSSTGTPTDTQYF	TRBV6-2/TRBV6-3	TRBJ2-3	-	few
TGTGCCAGCAGAAAGACCGTGACAGCCTATAATTCACCCCTCCACTTT	CASRKTVTAYNSPLHF	TRBV6-5	TRBJ1-6	-	-
TGTGCCAGCAGCTTAGTCCGTCCAGGGGGAGGGTCCGATGGCTACACCTTC	CASSLVRPGGGSDGYTF	TRBV7-8	TRBJ1-2	TRBD1	-
TGTGCCAGCAGCTTCTTGAGCGGGGGGGCTGGAGGACAGTTCTTC	CASSFLSGGAGGQFF	TRBV7-9	TRBJ2-1	TRBD2	-
TGTGCCAGCAGCCAGCCGGGACAGGGCAACAATGAGCAGTTCTTC	CASSQPGQGNNEQFF	TRBV7-8	TRBJ2-1	TRBD1	-
TGCGCCAGCAGCCAACCTTCGCGGATTTTCATGAACACTGAAGCTTTCTTT	CASSQPSRIFMNTEAFF	TRBV4-1	TRBJ1-1	-	few
TGTGCCAGCAGTTACGGGGCGGGGGGGTCCAATGAGCAGTTCTTC	CASSYGAGGSNEQFF	TRBV6-6	TRBJ2-1	TRBD2	few
TGCAGTGCTAGAGACTCTCGGGTAGGCGAGCAGTACTTC	CSARDSRVGEQYF	TRBV20-1	TRBJ2-7	-	-
TGCAGCGTTGAAGACCCGGGACTAGCGGCCGACAATGAGCAGTTCTTC	CSVEDPGLAADNEQFF	TRBV29-1	TRBJ2-1	TRBD2	-
TGTGCCAGCACCCCGGGGTTTTCCTACAATGAGCAGTTCTTC	CASTPGFSYNEQFF	TRBV28	TRBJ2-1	-	few
TGCAGTGCTGACCGGGACAGGGTTAACCAGCCCCAGCATTTT	CSADRDRVNQPQHF	TRBV20-1	TRBJ1-5	TRBD1	-
TGTGCCAGCAGCCAAGCCAGGGAAAGCGCCTACGAGCAGTACTTC	CASSQARESAYEQYF	TRBV4-2	TRBJ2-7	-	many
TGTGCCAGCAGTTTGTCTCTTTATAGCGAGCAGTACTTC	CASSLSLYSEQYF	TRBV27	TRBJ2-7	-	-
TGTGCCAGCAGGGACACGGGGGATGAGCAGTTCTTC	CASRDTGDEQFF	TRBV6-1	TRBJ2-1	-	few
TGCAGCGCTGAGCTCTCGCAAGATACGCAGTATTTT	CSAELSQDTQYF	TRBV29-1	TRBJ2-3	-	many
TGCGCCAGCAGACGGGCCGTTGCGAGCTCCTACGAGCAGTACTTC	CASRRAVASSYEQYF	TRBV4-1	TRBJ2-7	-	many
TGCGCCAGCAGCTTGAGGAATGAGGGGGCCCCCTACAATGAGCAGTTCTTC	CASSLRNEGAPYNEQFF	TRBV5-1	TRBJ2-1	TRBD1	-
TGTGCCAGCAGGGACAGGGAACTCGTGGGGCACACCGGGGAGCTGTTTTTT	CASRDRELVGHTGELFF	TRBV6-2/TRBV6-3	TRBJ2-2	TRBD1	-
TGTGCCAGCAGCTCCAACCGCGTTTTGCTGTATTTT	CASSSNRVLLYF	TRBV7-9	TRBJ2-3	-	many
TGTGCCAGCAGCGTCGCCTCACCAACTAGGCGCAGCGCAGATACGCAGTATTTT	CASSVASPTRRSADTQYF	TRBV9	TRBJ2-3	-	-
TGTGCCAGCAGTCCCGTAGCCCATGAGCAGTTCTTC	CASSPVAHEQFF	TRBV13	TRBJ2-1	-	-
TGTGCCAGCACCCAAGGAACTGAAGCTTTCTTT	CASTQGTEAFF	TRBV6-2/TRBV6-3	TRBJ1-1	-	many
TGTGCCAGCAGCTTGTGGGGGGGCCTTGAGCAGTTCTTC	CASSLWGGLEQFF	TRBV5-5	TRBJ2-1	-	few
TGTGCCAGCAGCTTAATAGTGGAGGGCCCCTATGGCTACACCTTC	CASSLIVEGPYGYTF	TRBV7-8	TRBJ1-2	-	-
TGCGCCAGCAGCAGGATAGGGGAGGGTGTATCCTACAATGAGCAGTTCTTC	CASSRIGEGVSYNEQFF	TRBV5-1	TRBJ2-1	TRBD2	-